This T cell receptor beta chain derives from a study of blood T cells in healthy people across ages. The study, taken as a whole, reports: Expanded clonotype shifts may have been confounded, as the donors had an unknown CMV status. Diversity was higher, and naive CD4+ cells more numerous, in long-lived donors than in aged donors.

The CDR3 extends over 15 amino acids. With V trimmed by 6 bases and J by 10 bases, 15 bases remained unmatched. With a J-beta primer mix and a sample-barcoded 5' primer, a second PCR ran 7 to 11 cycles. Every cDNA molecule carried a tag from a template-switch adaptor bearing 12 random nucleotides. One entry per CDR3 protein results from TCRdb running MiXCR on the 5' RACE reads. Of approximately 2,000,000 distinct CDR3 sequences in the sample, about two fifths were seen once. A note on this clonotype: Its antigen is unknown. A much larger clone lies a single base off, so this may be a read error.

The rearrangement links TRBV12-3 or TRBV12-4 to TRBJ2-1, with 7 bases that match TRBD2. Sequencing was done on a sample of blood. This clonotype was obtained from a human donor in good health. The CDR3 spells CASSSTSRNFYEQFF. CDR3 bases: TGTGCCAGCAGCTCGACTAGCAGGAATTTTTACGAGCAGTTCTTC.